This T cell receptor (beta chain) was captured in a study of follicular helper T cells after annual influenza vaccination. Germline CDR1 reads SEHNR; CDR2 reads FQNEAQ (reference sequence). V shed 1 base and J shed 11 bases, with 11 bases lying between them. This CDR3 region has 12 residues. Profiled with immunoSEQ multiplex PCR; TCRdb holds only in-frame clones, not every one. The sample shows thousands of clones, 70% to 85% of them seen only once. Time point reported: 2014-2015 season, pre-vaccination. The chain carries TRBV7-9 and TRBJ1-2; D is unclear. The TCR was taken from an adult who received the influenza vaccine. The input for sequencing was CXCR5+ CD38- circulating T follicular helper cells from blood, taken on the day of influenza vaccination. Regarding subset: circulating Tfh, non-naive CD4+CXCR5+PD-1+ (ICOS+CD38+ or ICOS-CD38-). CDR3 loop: CASSLDFRRYTF. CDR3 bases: TGTGCCAGCAGCTTAGATTTTCGTAGGTACACCTTC.